Given below is one T cell receptor (beta chain) in context. The target antigen is unknown. One junction end does not reproduce the germline sequence, and a read error may be involved. This sample is part of a study of post-analysis software for immune sequencing data. Whole-study context: Multiple sclerosis in the patients followed relapsing-remitting, secondary progressive and progressive-relapsing courses. Findings and caveats of the study: Compared with controls, patients had more of roughly five TRBV segments, including TRBV5-6, TRBV5-1 and TRBV20-1. With F measure, samples from one preparation batch clustered together strongly. Controls' normalized Chao1 diversity significantly exceeded that of multiple sclerosis patients.

Unique molecular identifiers had been added to the TCR beta cDNA libraries. Around 460,000 cDNA molecules came from around 1 to 10 million T cells. Using its own MiXCR run on the PCR reads, TCRdb lists one record per CDR3 protein. The sample has around 710,000 distinct CDR3 sequences; about 45% are singletons. The germline V gene has CDR1 MGHRA and CDR2 YSYEKL. This CDR3 contains 13 residues. The receptor was isolated from a girl aged 5-17 years with multiple sclerosis. Sequenced sample: blood. This rearrangement joins TRBV4-1 to TRBJ2-4, with 8 bases matching TRBD1. The CDR3 region is CASNQETGGEQYF. In nucleotides, the CDR3 is TGCGCCAGCAACCAAGAAACAGGGGGTGAGCAGTACTTC.